The 4 T cell receptor beta chains below come from one sample, sequenced in a study of blood T cells in healthy people across ages. Next came a second PCR, run for about 7 to 12 cycles, which used a sample-barcoded 5' primer along with a J-beta primer mix. From the 5' RACE reads, TCRdb called clonotypes with MiXCR, one entry per CDR3 protein. The table lists 800,000 to 950,000 distinct CDR3 sequences, about 29% of them singletons. This sample was also put to use in a study of T cells of mothers and their children.

Material for sequencing was blood. Source of these receptors: a woman in her 40s in good health.

Remarks on this clonotype: A junction boundary mismatches the germline segment, possibly from a read error. The chain couples TRBV7-2 to TRBJ2-3, with D perhaps being TRBD1 or TRBD2 (6 bases each). CDR1 and CDR2 (germline): SGHTA, FQGNSA. The CDR3 has 17 amino acids. The CDR3 DNA sequence: TGTGCCGGCAGCTTAGGACCATTAGGGGGGCGGGCAGATACGCAGTATTTT. This translates into CAGSLGPLGGRADTQYF. Looking up the rest from reference TRBV7-2 and TRBJ2-3 gives the full variable domain: GAGVSQSPSNKVTEKGKDVELRCDPISGHTALYWYRQSLGQGLEFLIYFQGNSAPDKSGLPSDRFSAERTGGSVSTLTIQRTQQEDSAVYLCAGSLGPLGGRADTQYFGPGTRLTVL.

Remarks on this clonotype: The CDR3 does not close with the conserved phenylalanine or tryptophan, likely indicating a read error. The chain combines TRBV7-2 with TRBJ1-1; D is undetermined. From germline, CDR1 is SGHTA and CDR2 FQGNSA. CDR3 length: 16 residues. In DNA form, the CDR3 reads TGTGCCAGTAGCTTTCATTCAGGCAAGACGAACACTGAAGCTTTCTGT. It specifies CASSFHSGKTNTEAFC.

The chain has TRBV6-5 and TRBJ1-4, with TRBD1 identical over 11 bases. Trimming at V came to 4 bases and at J to 10 bases, leaving 8 bases not matched to a gene. The CDR3 is made up of 15 amino acids. The germline V gene encodes CDR1 MNHEY and CDR2 SVGAGI. CDR3 in amino acids: CASSFLDRGLVKLFF. The DNA of the CDR3 is TGTGCCAGCAGTTTTCTGGACAGGGGGCTGGTAAAACTGTTTTTT.

This clonotype was seen a few times. The chain links TRBV30 to TRBJ2-3; D gene ambiguous. The germline V gene encodes CDR1 GTSNPN and CDR2 SVGIG (reference sequence). V was cut by 5 bases and J by 6 bases, with 6 bases left in between. The CDR3 length is 10 residues. CDR3 nucleotides: TGTGCCTGGGGTCTGGATACGCAGTATTTT. Translated: CAWGLDTQYF.